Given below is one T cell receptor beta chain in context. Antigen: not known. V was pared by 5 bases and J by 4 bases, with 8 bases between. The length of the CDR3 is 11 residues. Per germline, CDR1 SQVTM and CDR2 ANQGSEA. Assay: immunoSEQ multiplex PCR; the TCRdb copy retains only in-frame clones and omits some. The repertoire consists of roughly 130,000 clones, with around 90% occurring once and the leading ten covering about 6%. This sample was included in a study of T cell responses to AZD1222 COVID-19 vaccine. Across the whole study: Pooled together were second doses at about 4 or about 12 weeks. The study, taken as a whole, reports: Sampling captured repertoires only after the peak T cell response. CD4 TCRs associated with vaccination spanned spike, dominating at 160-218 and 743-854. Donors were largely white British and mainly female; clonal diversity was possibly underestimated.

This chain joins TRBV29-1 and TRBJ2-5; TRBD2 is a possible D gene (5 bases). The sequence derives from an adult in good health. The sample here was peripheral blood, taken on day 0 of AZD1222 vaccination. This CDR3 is CSVKGGETQYF. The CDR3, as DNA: TGCAGCGTTAAAGGAGGAGAGACCCAGTACTTC. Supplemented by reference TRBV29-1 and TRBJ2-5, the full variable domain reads SAVISQKPSRDICQRGTSLTIQCQVDSQVTMMFWYRQQPGQSLTLIATANQGSEATYESGFVIDKFPISRPNLTFSTLTVSNMSPEDSSIYLCSVKGGETQYFGPGTRLLVL.